This TCR beta chain was captured in a study of blood T cells in healthy people across ages (dated by TCRdb to between 2015 and 2017). Some background on the complete study: Template switching captured roughly one uniquely barcoded TCR beta cDNA molecule per two T cells in model experiments. Donors of different ages were randomly distributed across sequencing lanes to avoid experimental bias. For two donors (one aged 18 to 30 and one aged 80 or older), the study analyzed two additional independent replicas of 1 million unique cDNA reads from the same blood draw. The donors were split into four age groups: young (average 16 years), middle-aged (39), aged (62) and long-lived (roughly 88). Age-related changes in TCR beta repertoire diversity were measured in the study by deep sequencing normalized with unique cDNA molecular identifiers.

Donors were 40 or so systemically healthy Caucasian individuals from Russia aged 6 to 90 years. Approximately 9.3 milliliters of peripheral blood were drawn from each donor into EDTA-treated Vacutainer tubes. Ficoll-Paque density-gradient centrifugation was used to isolate PBMCs, with at least 6.5 million per sample. Total RNA, at least 5 micrograms per sample, was extracted from PBMCs with Trizol reagent. The percentages of naive CD45RAhigh/CD27high T cells were determined by flow cytometry on a PBMC aliquot from every donor. Broad study findings and their caveats: Because the CMV infection status of the donors was unknown, age-related changes in expanded clonotypes may potentially have been confounded. As age increased, observed TCR beta diversity per million T cells dropped in a roughly linear way, and a significant reduction was already evident by age about 40. The long-lived group showed more naive CD4+ T cells, fewer expanded clones and increased TCR diversity than the aged group, suggesting age selection. Total diversity estimates from one million sequenced T cells were considered lower bounds and underestimates. Bulk unsorted PBMC profiling prevented conclusive comparison of naive and antigen-experienced compartments. Observed TCR beta diversity correlated strongly with the percentage of naive T cells measured by flow cytometry.

Library preparation was by 5' RACE. Sequenced on an Illumina HiSeq 2500. A second PCR of about 7 to 12 cycles was performed with a sample-barcoded 5' primer and a J-beta primer mix. Each TCR beta cDNA molecule received a unique molecular identifier from a template-switch 5' adaptor carrying 12 random nucleotides. At least 2.5 million CDR3-containing paired-end reads were obtained from each sample. First-strand cDNA was synthesized from all RNA with the Mint cDNA synthesis kit, primed by a TRBC-specific oligonucleotide. After uracil-DNA glycosylase treatment, a first 18-cycle PCR used universal primers M1SS and BC2_uni_R on all cDNA. On the study's bioinformatics: Normalization of each sample was performed by random selection of 1 million high-quality reads, each carrying a distinct molecular identifier. Reads with shared molecular identifiers were discarded instead of being binned into consensus sequences. MiTCR, with a Q25 quality threshold and the strictest error-elimination algorithm, was used for CDR3 identification, clonotype clustering and error correction. Lower-bound total TCR beta diversity was estimated with a nonparametric unseen species model using Euler transformation. TCRdb reworked the public reads: Q25 trimming with fastp, MiXCR clone assembly, productive beta chains retained. For every CDR3 protein sequence, its rows merge into one entry that carries the most common genes and DNA. What appears here as the V and J calls and clone size reflects TCRdb's work, not the paper's. This sample comprises about 1.6 million distinct CDR3 sequences, 30% to 35% of them detected only once. The top ten hold about 11% of the sample.

From the cysteine through the phenylalanine, the CDR3 covers 14 amino acids. Of all the DNA, just the CDR3 is kept, 42 bases in frame from base 1. V is cut by 0 bases and J by 5 bases, and the space between the germline ends is 10 bases. Sequences MNHEY (CDR1) and SVGAGI (CDR2) are obtained from the germline V gene. This clonotype was counted a few times. Its antigen specificity is not known. The input lacks base qualities; no much larger clone sits a single base away. The V gene is TRBV6-5 and the J gene is TRBJ1-2; D gene: possibly TRBD1, on 6 matching bases. The TCR sequence derives from a woman in her twenties or thirties in good health. Sequencing was performed on blood. This receptor has the CDR3 CASSYSNTGYGYTF. The nucleotides are TGTGCCAGCAGTTACTCTAATACAGGGTATGGCTACACCTTC.